Below, 16 T cell receptor beta chains from the same sample are listed, as sequenced in a study of cytomegalovirus exposure and HLA in healthy donors. Primers for the PCR totalled 60 Vbeta and 13 Jbeta. The repertoire was sequenced with immunoSEQ multiplex PCR; TCRdb's copy has only in-frame clones and lacks some. The sample has 110,000 or so clones, approximately 76% seen once; the top ten hold about 7.7%. Sequencing was performed on PBMCs. The receptor set was obtained from a woman in her 50s in good health and CMV-seropositive.

This clone was seen a few times. The rearrangement links TRBV7-2 to TRBJ2-7; D gene unclear. V dropped 3 bases and J dropped 6 bases, with 12 bases sitting between them. The CDR3 is made up of 13 amino acids. The germline V gene has CDR1 SGHTA and CDR2 FQGNSA. This chain's CDR3 is CASSLGRHAEQYF. CDR3 nucleotides: TGTGCCAGCAGCTTGGGCCGGCACGCCGAGCAGTACTTC.

The chain has TRBV6-1 and TRBJ2-7; a weak D match, TRBD2 (6 bases). V was clipped by 5 bases and J by 4 bases, with 9 bases between them. Germline CDR1 MNHNS, CDR2 SASEGT. The CDR3 contains 12 residues. The CDR3 loop is CASSKAGYEQYF. The CDR3, as DNA: TGTGCCAGCAGTAAGGCGGGGTACGAGCAGTACTTC.

The chain combines TRBV29-1 with TRBJ2-3, with 8 bases matching TRBD2. The ends lost 4 bases at V and 6 bases at J; junction bases unmatched: 6. Looked up from germline, CDR1 is SQVTM and CDR2 is ANQGSEA. CDR3 size: 13 residues. CDR3 bases: TGCAGCGTTGTCGCGGGACTAGTGGATACGCAGTATTTT. This translates into CSVVAGLVDTQYF.

V is TRBV7-2 and J is TRBJ2-7; 9 nucleotides agree with TRBD2. Germline V CDR1 and CDR2: SGHTA, FQGNSA. Trimming removed 0 bases from V and 6 bases from J; junction bases left unmatched: 9. The CDR3 has 16 amino acids. CDR3 bases: TGTGCCAGCAGCTTAGCGCAGGGTAGCGGGAGTCGCGAGCAGTACTTC. Protein sequence: CASSLAQGSGSREQYF.

The chain combines TRBV10-3 with TRBJ1-2; D uncertain. Deletions cut 6 bases from V and 3 bases from J, with 14 bases between. The CDR3 runs to 14 residues. The germline CDR1 and CDR2 sequences are ENHRY and SYGVKD. The CDR3 is CAIREPINDYGYTF. CDR3 DNA: TGTGCCATCAGGGAGCCTATCAACGACTATGGCTACACCTTC.

This chain uses TRBV4-3 with TRBJ1-6; D unclear. Germline loops: CDR1 LGHNA, CDR2 YSLEER. This CDR3 region has 15 residues. The ends were cut back, 0 bases at V and 8 bases at J, with 11 bases in the middle. The CDR3 region is CASSQDGQRDSPLHF. CDR3 coding DNA: TGCGCCAGCAGCCAAGATGGGCAGAGAGATTCACCCCTCCACTTT.

The chain joins TRBV10-3 to TRBJ2-5; TRBD1 agrees at 10 bases. Germline CDR1 and CDR2: ENHRY and SYGVKD. Trimming took 2 bases from V and 7 from J; bases not matched to a gene: 7. CDR3 length equals 15 residues. The CDR3 region is CAISEGQGGFGTQYF. DNA for the CDR3: TGTGCCATCAGTGAGGGACAGGGGGGGTTCGGGACCCAGTACTTC.

This chain links TRBV4-3 with TRBJ2-7; perhaps TRBD1 as D (6 bases). There are 15 residues in the CDR3. Germline values: CDR1 LGHNA, CDR2 YSLEER. V was trimmed by 1 base and J by 2 bases, leaving 12 bases between them. This CDR3 is CASSQVLDSAYEQYF. The CDR3 bases are TGCGCCAGCAGCCAAGTTCTGGACAGTGCCTACGAGCAGTACTTC.

V is TRBV15 and J is TRBJ1-2; no firm D call. Germline CDR1 and CDR2: LNHNV and YYDKDF (reference sequence). Trimming shortened V by 5 bases and J by 2 bases, and 9 bases separated the two germline ends. The CDR3 has 13 amino acids. DNA for the CDR3: TGTGCCACCAGCCTGGGCGGGAACTATGGCTACACCTTC. This encodes CATSLGGNYGYTF.

About this clone itself: Additional DNA sequences in this sample encode the identical CDR3. The chain employs TRBV6-4 and TRBJ1-5; D gene unclear. The CDR3 is 15 amino acids. The germline V and J ends were trimmed by 6 bases and 0 bases, with 12 bases remaining between them. Germline assignment: CDR1 MRHNA and CDR2 SNTAGT. The CDR3 nucleotides are TGTGCCAGCAGCCGGGAAGCCGCTAGCAATCAGCCCCAGCATTTT. Its protein product is CASSREAASNQPQHF.

The J gene is TRBJ1-5, the V gene TRBV19; no definite D call. This CDR3 is 13 amino acids long. The V gene's germline CDR1 is LNHDA and CDR2 SQIVND (reference sequence). V shed 2 bases and J shed 5 bases, with 7 bases lying between them. The CDR3 loop is CASSITDDQPQHF. The CDR3 DNA follows: TGTGCCAGTAGTATAACAGACGATCAGCCCCAGCATTTT. The full variable domain, with the rest looked up from reference TRBV19 and TRBJ1-5, is DGGITQSPKYLFRKEGQNVTLSCEQNLNHDAMYWYRQDPGQGLRLIYYSQIVNDFQKGDIAEGYSVSREKKESFPLTVTSAQKNPTAFYLCASSITDDQPQHFGDGTRLSIL.

This chain uses TRBV5-1 with TRBJ2-3, with 9 bases aligning to TRBD2. V gave up 2 bases and J gave up 5 bases; unmatched junction bases: 6. Per the germline V gene, CDR1 is SGHRS and CDR2 is YFSETQ. The CDR3 contains 15 residues. The CDR3 protein is CASSFTGTSQDTQYF. The CDR3 bases are TGCGCCAGCAGCTTCACCGGGACTAGCCAAGATACGCAGTATTTT.

This rearrangement joins TRBV7-9 to TRBJ1-1; no firm D call. Trimming took 2 bases from V and 2 from J, leaving 15 bases between them. Germline loops: CDR1 SEHNR, CDR2 FQNEAQ (reference sequence). CDR3 length equals 16 residues. CDR3 nucleotide sequence: TGTGCCAGCAGCTTAATGGGAGGCCAGTTAAACACTGAAGCTTTCTTT. This codes for CASSLMGGQLNTEAFF. Complete variable domain (other parts from reference TRBV7-9 and TRBJ1-1): DTGVSQNPRHKITKRGQNVTFRCDPISEHNRLYWYRQTLGQGPEFLTYFQNEAQLEKSRLLSDRFSAERPKGSFSTLEIQRTEQGDSAMYLCASSLMGGQLNTEAFFGQGTRLTVV.

This chain uses TRBV4-3 with TRBJ2-3, with 7 bases aligning to TRBD2. J lost 3 bases, V lost 1 base, and 10 bases had no gene match. Germline CDR1 is LGHNA and CDR2 is YSLEER. This CDR3 is built from 17 residues. The chain's CDR3 is CASSQGTDRGGTDTQYF. The DNA for the CDR3 is TGCGCCAGCAGCCAAGGTACCGACCGCGGGGGAACAGATACGCAGTATTTT.

The chain combines TRBV5-1 with TRBJ2-2; the D gene is possibly TRBD1 (5 bases). The CDR3 consists of 16 residues. V shed 4 bases and J shed 4 bases, with 17 bases lying between them. CDR1 SGHRS and CDR2 YFSETQ come from the germline V gene. CDR3 in amino acids: CASSRLGWGGTGELFF. The CDR3 DNA follows: TGCGCCAGCAGCCGACTCGGATGGGGCGGCACCGGGGAGCTGTTTTTT.

This clone has a single count. The chain employs TRBV15 and TRBJ1-1; TRBD1 agrees at 9 bases. This CDR3 region has 15 residues. Germline V gene lookup returns CDR1 LNHNV and CDR2 YYDKDF (reference sequence). V trimming: 4 bases; J trimming: 8 bases; junction bases outside the gene matches: 11. CDR3 sequence reads: CATSMGTGRTREAFF. CDR3 nucleotides: TGTGCCACCAGCATGGGGACAGGGCGTACTCGAGAAGCTTTCTTT.